Listed below are T cell receptor beta chains from one sample, sequenced in a study of blood T cell repertoires in COVID-19. The table came from immunoSEQ multiplex PCR; TCRdb's copy has only in-frame clones and leaves some out. The table records 130,000 to 150,000 clones, just under 80% of them present only once. Material: peripheral blood. The receptors derive from a woman in her sixties with acute or convalescent COVID-19. The CDR3 runs from the conserved cysteine through the conserved F or W. D genes are given only for firm matches. A clone size is listed for some rows: how often the clone was seen (once, few, many), or a class if it is expanded.

CDR3nt: TGTGCCAGCTACCGGAGTAGCGGGATTACACCCAATGAGCAGTTCTTC
CDR3aa: CASYRSSGITPNEQFF
v_gene: TRBV28
j_gene: TRBJ2-1
d_gene: TRBD2
abundance: NA

CDR3nt: TGTGCCAGCAGCCTGTTCCTAGCGACCGAGCAGTACTTC
CDR3aa: CASSLFLATEQYF
v_gene: TRBV9
j_gene: TRBJ2-7
d_gene: NA
abundance: NA

CDR3nt: TGTGCCACCAGACTGATCCCGAGCTCTGGGGCCAACGTCCTGACTTTC
CDR3aa: CATRLIPSSGANVLTF
v_gene: TRBV2
j_gene: TRBJ2-6
d_gene: NA
abundance: NA

CDR3nt: TGTGCCAGCAGCGCCCGACAGGGCAATCAGCCCCAGCATTTT
CDR3aa: CASSARQGNQPQHF
v_gene: TRBV7-8
j_gene: TRBJ1-5
d_gene: NA
abundance: NA

CDR3nt: TGCGCCAGCAGCCAAGGGATAGCGCCCCCTCAAGAGACCCAGTACTTC
CDR3aa: CASSQGIAPPQETQYF
v_gene: TRBV4-1
j_gene: TRBJ2-5
d_gene: NA
abundance: once

CDR3nt: TGTGCCAGCAGCTTACGAGGCTCTGAAGCTTTCTTT
CDR3aa: CASSLRGSEAFF
v_gene: TRBV7-9
j_gene: TRBJ1-1
d_gene: NA
abundance: once

CDR3nt: TGTGCCAGCATCCGACTCCGGGACAGGGTCAATCAGCCCCAGCATTTT
CDR3aa: CASIRLRDRVNQPQHF
v_gene: TRBV7-9
j_gene: TRBJ1-5
d_gene: TRBD1
abundance: NA

CDR3nt: TGTGCCAGCAGTTTAACGCTAGCGGGACCTGGAAACTACAATGAGCAGTTCTTC
CDR3aa: CASSLTLAGPGNYNEQFF
v_gene: TRBV28
j_gene: TRBJ2-1
d_gene: TRBD2
abundance: once

CDR3nt: TGTGCCAGCAGTTTATCGATCTTGGCGGGGGAGCAGTACTTC
CDR3aa: CASSLSILAGEQYF
v_gene: TRBV27
j_gene: TRBJ2-7
d_gene: NA
abundance: NA

CDR3nt: TGTGCCAGCAGCCAAGAAAGGGGGCCCTACAATGAGCAGTTCTTC
CDR3aa: CASSQERGPYNEQFF
v_gene: TRBV3-1/TRBV3-2
j_gene: TRBJ2-1
d_gene: TRBD1
abundance: NA

CDR3nt: TGTGCCAGCAGCTTACTAACAGACAATGAGCAGTTCTTC
CDR3aa: CASSLLTDNEQFF
v_gene: TRBV7-9
j_gene: TRBJ2-1
d_gene: NA
abundance: NA

CDR3nt: TGTGCCAGCAGTCGACTGGGAGGCGGGTTAAGCTCCTACGAGCAGTACTTC
CDR3aa: CASSRLGGGLSSYEQYF
v_gene: TRBV4-2
j_gene: TRBJ2-7
d_gene: NA
abundance: NA

CDR3nt: TGTGCCACCAGTGAGGGCTCGAGCGATACGCAGTATTTT
CDR3aa: CATSEGSSDTQYF
v_gene: TRBV24-1
j_gene: TRBJ2-3
d_gene: NA
abundance: NA

CDR3nt: TGTGCCAGCAGTTCCCCCTTCAGGGATCAGCCCCAGCATTTT
CDR3aa: CASSSPFRDQPQHF
v_gene: TRBV28
j_gene: TRBJ1-5
d_gene: NA
abundance: NA

CDR3nt: TGCGCCAGCAGCACAGGGGGCGTAGGTGAAAAACTGTTTTTT
CDR3aa: CASSTGGVGEKLFF
v_gene: TRBV5-1
j_gene: TRBJ1-4
d_gene: TRBD1
abundance: NA

CDR3nt: TGTGCCAGCAGTTTTGGCGGGAGATCCTACGAGCAGTACTTC
CDR3aa: CASSFGGRSYEQYF
v_gene: TRBV28
j_gene: TRBJ2-7
d_gene: TRBD2
abundance: NA

CDR3nt: TGCGCCAGCAGCTTCGCCGTTAACGAGGGCCGGACTGAAGCTTTCTTT
CDR3aa: CASSFAVNEGRTEAFF
v_gene: TRBV5-1
j_gene: TRBJ1-1
d_gene: NA
abundance: once

CDR3nt: TGTGCCAGCAGCTTCAGGGGTGCGGGAGGGATTGCCAAAAACATTCAGTACTTC
CDR3aa: CASSFRGAGGIAKNIQYF
v_gene: TRBV5-6
j_gene: TRBJ2-4
d_gene: TRBD2
abundance: NA

CDR3nt: TGTGCCAGCAGTTCCGGACTAGCGGGGAAGTACGAGCAGTACTTC
CDR3aa: CASSSGLAGKYEQYF
v_gene: TRBV28
j_gene: TRBJ2-7
d_gene: TRBD2
abundance: NA

CDR3nt: TGTGCCAGCAGCCAGGGGAGGACTTTCTTT
CDR3aa: CASSQGRTFF
v_gene: TRBV3-1/TRBV3-2
j_gene: TRBJ1-1
d_gene: NA
abundance: NA

CDR3nt: TGTGCCTGGAGTGCCTTACTAGCGGGAGGGCCGGTAGGGCAGTTCTTC
CDR3aa: CAWSALLAGGPVGQFF
v_gene: TRBV30
j_gene: TRBJ2-1
d_gene: TRBD2
abundance: NA

CDR3nt: TGTGCCAGCAGTTACTTAGCCCGCACGGGAGAGACCCAGTACTTC
CDR3aa: CASSYLARTGETQYF
v_gene: TRBV6-5
j_gene: TRBJ2-5
d_gene: NA
abundance: few

CDR3nt: TGTGCCAGCAGCTTAGGGCTAGCGGCTAGCTCCTACAATGAGCAGTTCTTC
CDR3aa: CASSLGLAASSYNEQFF
v_gene: TRBV11-3
j_gene: TRBJ2-1
d_gene: TRBD2
abundance: NA

CDR3nt: TGTGCCAGCCGGTACCGGCCCGGGGAAGGTATCCTCCACTTT
CDR3aa: CASRYRPGEGILHF
v_gene: TRBV3-1/TRBV3-2
j_gene: TRBJ1-6
d_gene: NA
abundance: few

CDR3nt: TGTGCCAGCAGCTCCCGAGAATTTCGGACTAGCGGGAGGGCCTACGAGCAGTACTTC
CDR3aa: CASSSREFRTSGRAYEQYF
v_gene: TRBV7-9
j_gene: TRBJ2-7
d_gene: TRBD2
abundance: few

CDR3nt: TGTGCCAGCAGCTTGAGCGGGATACAGAGTGGCTACACCTTC
CDR3aa: CASSLSGIQSGYTF
v_gene: TRBV5-4
j_gene: TRBJ1-2
d_gene: NA
abundance: NA

CDR3nt: TGCGCCAGCAGCCCCGGAACCGGCGGCAGGAGGAGGGGAGACGGCTACACCTTC
CDR3aa: CASSPGTGGRRRGDGYTF
v_gene: TRBV5-1
j_gene: TRBJ1-2
d_gene: NA
abundance: NA

CDR3nt: TGTGCCAGCAGTCCCGGAGTATCCGCTTACACCTTC
CDR3aa: CASSPGVSAYTF
v_gene: TRBV12-3/TRBV12-4
j_gene: TRBJ1-2
d_gene: NA
abundance: once

CDR3nt: TGCAGTGCTAGTGGTTCTTTAGTCCCCGGGACTAGCGGTTCCTACGAGCAGTACTTC
CDR3aa: CSASGSLVPGTSGSYEQYF
v_gene: TRBV20-1
j_gene: TRBJ2-7
d_gene: TRBD2
abundance: NA

CDR3nt: TGTGCCAGCAGGCCCACAGGGGCCCCGGTCAATCTTGAGGCTTTCTTT
CDR3aa: CASRPTGAPVNLEAFF
v_gene: TRBV28
j_gene: TRBJ1-1
d_gene: TRBD1
abundance: NA

CDR3nt: TGTGCCAGCAGTTACCGCTTTACAGGGAGCTACGAGCAGTACTTC
CDR3aa: CASSYRFTGSYEQYF
v_gene: TRBV6-5
j_gene: TRBJ2-7
d_gene: NA
abundance: once

CDR3nt: TGCAGCGCGACCACTAATGCCTACGAGCAGTACTTC
CDR3aa: CSATTNAYEQYF
v_gene: TRBV29-1
j_gene: TRBJ2-7
d_gene: NA
abundance: few

CDR3nt: TGTGCCAGCAGCCCGGGACTAGGGCAGTCTAACTATGGCTACACCTTC
CDR3aa: CASSPGLGQSNYGYTF
v_gene: TRBV5-6
j_gene: TRBJ1-2
d_gene: NA
abundance: NA

CDR3nt: TGTGCCAGCAGCTTAGGGACTAGTGTCGACGAGCAGTACTTC
CDR3aa: CASSLGTSVDEQYF
v_gene: TRBV11-2
j_gene: TRBJ2-7
d_gene: TRBD2
abundance: NA